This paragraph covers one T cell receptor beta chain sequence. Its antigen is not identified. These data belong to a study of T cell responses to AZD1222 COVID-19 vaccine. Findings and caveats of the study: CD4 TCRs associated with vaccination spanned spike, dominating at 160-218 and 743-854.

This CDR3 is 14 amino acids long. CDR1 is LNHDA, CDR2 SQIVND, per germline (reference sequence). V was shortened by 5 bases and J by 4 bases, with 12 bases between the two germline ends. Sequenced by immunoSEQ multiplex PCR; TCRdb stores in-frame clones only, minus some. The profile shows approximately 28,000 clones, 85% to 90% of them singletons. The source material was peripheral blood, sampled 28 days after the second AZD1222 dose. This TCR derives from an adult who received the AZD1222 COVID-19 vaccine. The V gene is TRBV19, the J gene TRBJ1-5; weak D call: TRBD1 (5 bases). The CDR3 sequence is CASSPTADNQPQHF. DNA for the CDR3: TGTGCCAGTAGTCCGACAGCTGATAATCAGCCCCAGCATTTT.